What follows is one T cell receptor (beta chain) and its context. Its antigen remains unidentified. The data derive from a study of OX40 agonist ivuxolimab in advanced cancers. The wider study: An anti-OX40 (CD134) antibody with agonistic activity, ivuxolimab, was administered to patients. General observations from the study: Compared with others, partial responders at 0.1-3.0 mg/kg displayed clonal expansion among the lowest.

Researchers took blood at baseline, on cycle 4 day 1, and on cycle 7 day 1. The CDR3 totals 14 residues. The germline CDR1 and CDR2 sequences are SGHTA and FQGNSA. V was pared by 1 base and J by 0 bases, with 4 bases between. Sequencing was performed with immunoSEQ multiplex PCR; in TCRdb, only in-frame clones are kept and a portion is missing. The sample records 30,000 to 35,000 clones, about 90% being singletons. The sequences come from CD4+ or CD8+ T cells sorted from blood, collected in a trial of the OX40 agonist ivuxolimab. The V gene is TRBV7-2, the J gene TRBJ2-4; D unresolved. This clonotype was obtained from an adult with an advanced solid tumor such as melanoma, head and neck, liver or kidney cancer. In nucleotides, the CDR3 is TGTGCCAGCAGCTTAGTCCCAGCCAAAAACATTCAGTACTTC. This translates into CASSLVPAKNIQYF.